The present entry profiles one T cell receptor beta chain with its context. What it binds is unknown. The CDR3 contains 13 residues. Trimming shortened V by 4 bases and J by 4 bases, and 8 bases separated the two germline ends. Per the germline V gene, CDR1 is SGHTA and CDR2 is FQGNSA. This record belongs to a study of post-analysis software for immune sequencing data. About the study: Recorded subtypes: relapsing-remitting, secondary progressive, progressive-relapsing; some patients unannotated.

The authors incorporated unique molecular identifiers into the TCR beta cDNA libraries. T cells numbering roughly 1 to 10 million yielded 450,000 to 500,000 cDNA molecules. TCRdb fed the PCR reads into MiXCR, producing one record per CDR3 protein. The data contain some 890,000 distinct CDR3 sequences, 53% of them singletons. Findings and limits, study-wide: Included in a set of roughly five TRBV segments more frequent in patients than controls were TRBV5-6, TRBV5-1 and TRBV20-1. When compared against controls, multiple sclerosis patients showed significantly lower normalized Chao1 diversity. Analysis by F measure revealed that same-batch samples clustered strongly together.

This clonotype was obtained from a girl aged 5-17 years with multiple sclerosis. Sequencing input: blood. V usage is TRBV7-2 and J usage is TRBJ2-1; tentative D call: TRBD2 (6 bases). This CDR3 reads CASSSREYNEQFF. The CDR3 DNA sequence: TGTGCCAGCAGCTCGCGGGAATACAATGAGCAGTTCTTC.